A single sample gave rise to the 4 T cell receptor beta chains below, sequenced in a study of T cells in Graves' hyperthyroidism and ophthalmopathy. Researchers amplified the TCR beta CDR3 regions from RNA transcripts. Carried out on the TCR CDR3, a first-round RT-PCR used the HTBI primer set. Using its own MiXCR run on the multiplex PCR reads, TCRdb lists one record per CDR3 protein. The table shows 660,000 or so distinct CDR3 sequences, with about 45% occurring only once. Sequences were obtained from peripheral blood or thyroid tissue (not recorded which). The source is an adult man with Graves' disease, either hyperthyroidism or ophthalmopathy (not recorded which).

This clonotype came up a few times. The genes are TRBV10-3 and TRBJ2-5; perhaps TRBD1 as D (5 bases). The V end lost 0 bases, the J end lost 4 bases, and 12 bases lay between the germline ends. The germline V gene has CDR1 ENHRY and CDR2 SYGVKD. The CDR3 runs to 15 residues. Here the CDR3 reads CAISESLRVAETQYF. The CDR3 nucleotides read TGTGCCATCAGTGAGTCGCTCAGGGTAGCAGAGACCCAGTACTTC.

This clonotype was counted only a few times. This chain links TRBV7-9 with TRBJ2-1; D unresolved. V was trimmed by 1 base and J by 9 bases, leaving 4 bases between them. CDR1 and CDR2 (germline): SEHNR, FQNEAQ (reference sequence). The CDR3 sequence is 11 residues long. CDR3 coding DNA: TGTGCCAGCAGCTTAGTGGGTGAGCAGTTCTTC. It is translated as CASSLVGEQFF.

Here the CDR3 reads CSSPPGWTNSPLHF. The CDR3 DNA follows: TGCAGCTCCCCGCCGGGCTGGACAAATTCACCCCTCCACTTT. V and J are TRBV29-1 and TRBJ1-6; weak D call: TRBD1 (5 bases). V dropped 8 bases and J dropped 7 bases, with 18 bases sitting between them. CDR1 and CDR2 from the germline V gene are SQVTM and ANQGSEA. The CDR3 runs to 14 residues.

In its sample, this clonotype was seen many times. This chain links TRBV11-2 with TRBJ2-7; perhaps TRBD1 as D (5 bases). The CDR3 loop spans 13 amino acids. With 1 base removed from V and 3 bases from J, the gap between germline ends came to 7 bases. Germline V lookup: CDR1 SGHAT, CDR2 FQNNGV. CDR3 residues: CASSLGQFYEQYF. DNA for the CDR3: TGTGCCAGCAGCTTAGGACAGTTCTACGAGCAGTACTTC.